The 19 T cell receptor beta chains given below trace back to one sample, sequenced in a study of early T cells in non-severe SARS-CoV-2 infection. Using its own MiXCR run on the 5' RACE reads, TCRdb lists one record per CDR3 protein. The sample holds nearly 80,000 distinct CDR3 sequences, around 13% seen once. The sequencing sample was made of whole blood. These receptors all stem from an adult who was a healthcare worker with PCR-confirmed SARS-CoV-2 infection or an uninfected control (not recorded which).

This clonotype was picked up one time. V gene TRBV25-1 combines with J gene TRBJ2-1; no reliable D call. The CDR3 runs 13 residues. Germline loops: CDR1 MGHDK, CDR2 SYGVNS. The germline V and J ends were trimmed by 2 bases and 8 bases, with 10 bases remaining between them. The CDR3 spells CASSEVYYDEQFF. The CDR3 DNA sequence: TGTGCCAGCAGTGAAGTCTATTACGATGAGCAGTTCTTC.

This clonotype was counted at least ten times. The genes are TRBV18 and TRBJ2-3, with a weak D call TRBD1 (6 bases). Germline V gene lookup returns CDR1 KGHSH and CDR2 LQKENI. CDR3 length: 16 residues. Trimming cost V 6 bases and J 4 bases, with 20 bases left between them. Here the CDR3 DNA reads TGTGCCAGCTCGCGACGGAACACAGGGCTTTCAGATACGCAGTATTTT. Protein sequence: CASSRRNTGLSDTQYF.

This clonotype showed up many times. The CDR3 region is CATPKPGTDTQYF. The CDR3, as DNA: TGTGCCACTCCAAAGCCGGGGACAGATACGCAGTATTTT. This sequence joins TRBV6-1 and TRBJ2-3; a possible D gene is TRBD2 (5 bases). The CDR3 has 13 amino acids. CDR1 is MNHNS and CDR2 is SASEGT in the germline V gene. V shed 10 bases and J shed 3 bases, with 14 bases lying between them.

The CDR3 sequence: CASTGPNYNSPLHF. The CDR3 coding sequence is TGTGCCAGCACCGGACCGAATTATAATTCACCCCTCCACTTT. This sequence joins TRBV12-3 or TRBV12-4 and TRBJ1-6; D gene uncertain. Trimming cost V 7 bases and J 4 bases, with 11 bases left between them. The CDR3 sequence is 14 residues long.

Ten or more counts support this clonotype. The rearrangement links TRBV6-4 to TRBJ2-2; D ambiguous. Looked up from germline, CDR1 is MRHNA and CDR2 is SNTAGT. Trimming stripped 2 bases from V and 4 bases from J, with 5 bases between. The CDR3 sequence is 13 residues long. CDR3 loop: CASSDRATGELFF. CDR3 DNA: TGTGCCAGCAGTGACAGGGCCACCGGGGAGCTGTTTTTT.

This clonotype was observed a handful of times. The CDR3 DNA sequence: TGTGCCAGCCGCATGCCAACAGGGAAAGGCTACACCTTC. This translates into CASRMPTGKGYTF. This chain joins TRBV6-5 and TRBJ1-2; the D gene is possibly TRBD1 (6 bases). The CDR3 has 13 residues. The V gene lost 8 bases and the J gene lost 8 bases, with 18 bases spanning the gap. The germline V gene encodes CDR1 MNHEY and CDR2 SVGAGI.

The chain has TRBV10-3 and TRBJ2-3; D might be TRBD2 (6 bases). Germline CDR1 reads ENHRY; CDR2 reads SYGVKD. This CDR3 region has 15 residues. V lost 4 bases and J lost 0, with 11 bases in between. The CDR3 DNA reads TGTGCCATCAGTGGGGCCGGGACTAGCACAGATACGCAGTATTTT. It translates to CAISGAGTSTDTQYF.

This clonotype was counted at least ten times. The chain has TRBV7-8 and TRBJ2-3, with D hard to call. With 1 base removed from V and 4 bases from J, the gap between germline ends came to 12 bases. The CDR3 has 15 amino acids. Looked up from germline, CDR1 is SGHVS and CDR2 is FQNEAQ. The CDR3 sequence: CASSLVVSLADTQYF. DNA for the CDR3: TGTGCCAGCAGCTTAGTCGTCAGTTTGGCAGATACGCAGTATTTT.

The chain is built from TRBV29-1 and TRBJ2-7, with 7 bases that match TRBD1. The CDR3 extends over 13 amino acids. The ends lost 7 bases at V and 0 bases at J; junction bases unmatched: 6. Germline CDR1 and CDR2: SQVTM and ANQGSEA. CDR3 amino acids: CSAGTVHSYEQYF. The DNA of the CDR3 is TGCAGCGCTGGGACAGTACACTCCTACGAGCAGTACTTC.

This clonotype was detected a few times. The V and J genes are TRBV28 and TRBJ1-4; the D gene is possibly TRBD1 (6 bases). CDR1 MDHEN and CDR2 SYDVKM come from the germline V gene. The CDR3 has 14 amino acids. Trimming took off 6 bases at V and 8 bases at J, with 16 bases between the two ends. As DNA, the CDR3 is TGTGCCAGCAGCCTAGGGACAAGGGCGGAAAAACTGTTTTTT. This translates into CASSLGTRAEKLFF.

The V call is TRBV19, the J call TRBJ2-5; D remains unclear. Per the germline V gene, CDR1 is LNHDA and CDR2 is SQIVND (reference sequence). Trimming cost V 9 bases and J 4 bases, with 9 bases left between them. The CDR3 spans 11 residues. CDR3 amino acids: CASGSGETQYF. Written as DNA, the CDR3 is TGTGCCAGCGGATCCGGAGAGACCCAGTACTTC.

This clonotype was counted many times. CDR3 bases: TGTGCCAGCAGTCCATCTAGGGATACGCAGTATTTT. Amino acids: CASSPSRDTQYF. The rearrangement uses TRBV12-3 or TRBV12-4 and TRBJ2-3; no definite D call. V was pared by 5 bases and J by 6 bases, with 9 bases between. The CDR3 is made up of 12 amino acids.

This chain uses TRBV28 with TRBJ2-5; D may be TRBD2 (5 bases). The V and J ends lost 5 bases and 2 bases respectively, with 12 bases between them. Germline-derived CDR1 and CDR2 are MDHEN and SYDVKM. The CDR3 totals 14 residues. This CDR3 reads CASSPAGGQETQYF. The CDR3 coding sequence is TGTGCCAGCAGTCCCGCCGGAGGTCAAGAGACCCAGTACTTC.

This clonotype was counted ten times or more. The J gene is TRBJ2-1, the V gene TRBV5-4, with a tentative D call TRBD1 (7 bases). Trimming took off 1 base at V and 2 bases at J, with 10 bases between the two ends. The CDR3 extends over 15 amino acids. CDR1 is SGHNT and CDR2 is YYREEE in the germline V gene (reference sequence). CDR3 sequence: CASSLQGGPYNEQFF. The CDR3 nucleotides read TGTGCCAGCAGCTTGCAGGGGGGTCCCTACAATGAGCAGTTCTTC.

This clonotype showed up just a few times. The chain combines TRBV4-2 with TRBJ1-5; D gene uncertain. Germline-derived CDR1 and CDR2 are LGHNA and YNFKEQ. V gave up 0 bases and J gave up 6 bases, with 18 bases separating them. There are 17 residues in the CDR3. CDR3 in DNA: TGTGCCAGCAGCCAAGATTCCGGGCAGTCGTTTGCTCAGCCCCAGCATTTT. Protein product: CASSQDSGQSFAQPQHF.

The chain employs TRBV13 and TRBJ2-1; tentatively, D is TRBD2 (5 bases). V gave up 5 bases and J gave up 5 bases, with 16 bases separating them. The V gene's germline CDR1 is PRHDT and CDR2 FYEKMQ (reference sequence). This CDR3 spans 15 amino acids. As DNA, the CDR3 is TGTGCCAGCAGCCTCCCTAGCAACCCACACAATGAGCAGTTCTTC. It translates to CASSLPSNPHNEQFF.

This clonotype was counted only a few times. Likely a read error: the CDR3 ends without its conserved phenylalanine or tryptophan. This chain links TRBV3-1 with TRBJ2-1; perhaps TRBD1 as D (6 bases). V dropped 1 base and J dropped 3 bases, with 10 bases sitting between them. Germline-derived CDR1 and CDR2 are LGHDT and YNNKEL (reference sequence). The CDR3 runs to 15 residues. CDR3 loop: CASSQGTDSYNEQFL. CDR3 nucleotides: TGTGCCAGCAGCCAAGGGACGGACAGCTACAATGAGCAGTTCCTC.

This clonotype has more than one count but fewer than ten. V is TRBV27 and J is TRBJ1-1, with unresolved D. The CDR3 length is 14 residues. V lost 3 bases and J 1 base, leaving 9 bases between the germline ends. Germline values: CDR1 MNHEY, CDR2 SMNVEV (reference sequence). The CDR3 DNA follows: TGTGCCAGCAGTTTTAACAGCCAGAACACTGAAGCTTTCTTT. Amino acids: CASSFNSQNTEAFF.

V usage is TRBV28 and J usage is TRBJ2-2, with 8 positions matching TRBD1. Germline V gene data show CDR1 as MDHEN and CDR2 as SYDVKM. The J segment lost 3 bases and the V segment lost 5 bases, leaving 8 bases of the junction unmatched. The length of the CDR3 is 16 residues. CDR3 loop: CASSLGTGPHTGELFF. The CDR3 DNA is TGTGCCAGCAGTCTGGGGACAGGACCCCACACCGGGGAGCTGTTTTTT.